This T cell receptor (beta chain) comes out of a study of cytomegalovirus exposure and HLA in healthy donors. Overall study context: Of the donors genotyped, approximately 400 in all, 80% to 85% fell in the Caucasian-associated ancestry cluster.

On this clone itself: Its antigen is unidentified.

PCR primers comprised 60 Vbeta and 13 Jbeta primers. Repertoires were generated with immunoSEQ multiplex PCR, while TCRdb's copy carries only in-frame clones and drops some. The sample yields approximately 210,000 clones, about four fifths seen once. Study-level points and caveats: An analysis was carried out at a later point. It showed that HLA-associated TCR beta chains were more clonally expanded than equally common non-associated chains.

This clonotype was sampled from a woman aged 45-60 years in good health and CMV-seronegative. The sequencing sample was made of PBMCs.

The CDR3 DNA reads as TGTGCCAGCAGCCCTGGACAGGGTAGATTCTACGAGCAGTACTTC. Translated: CASSPGQGRFYEQYF. V gene TRBV9 combines with J gene TRBJ2-7, with 8 nucleotides matching TRBD1. From germline, CDR1 is SGDLS and CDR2 YYNGEE. Trimming cost V 4 bases and J 3 bases; bases outside gene matches: 9. The CDR3 runs to 15 residues.